Listed below are T cell receptor beta chains from one sample, sequenced in a study of cytomegalovirus exposure and HLA in healthy donors. The repertoire was sequenced with immunoSEQ multiplex PCR; TCRdb's copy has only in-frame clones and lacks some. This table holds about 140,000 clones, 77% found once. The sample comprised PBMCs. The receptors derive from a female donor in good health and CMV-seronegative. Each CDR3 is given with its conserved first and last residue. Each record gives: J gene, V gene, CDR3 protein.

J: TRBJ1-3
V: TRBV7-2
CDR3: CASSLMAGVGNTIYF

J: TRBJ2-7
V: TRBV19
CDR3: CASSRDRDSYEQYF

J: TRBJ2-2
V: TRBV27
CDR3: CASSWAPDPNTGELFF

J: TRBJ1-6
V: TRBV2
CDR3: CASFRDRINSPLHF

J: TRBJ2-3
V: TRBV6-1
CDR3: CASSEGWGPTDTQYF

J: TRBJ1-2
V: TRBV28
CDR3: CASSLVGEGASRGSGYTF

J: TRBJ1-2
V: TRBV28
CDR3: CASNPLGGRGTDYGYTF

J: TRBJ1-2
V: TRBV19
CDR3: CASSIGGGGGGYTF

J: TRBJ2-7
V: TRBV19
CDR3: CASSQSGGEQYF

J: TRBJ1-4
V: TRBV6-5
CDR3: CASTGQEATNEKLFF

J: TRBJ2-7
V: TRBV19
CDR3: CASSTRTRQGLSYEQYF

J: TRBJ2-5
V: TRBV5-1
CDR3: CASSLASGRNQETQYF

J: TRBJ1-1
V: TRBV6-1
CDR3: CASSGGQGNTEAFF

J: TRBJ2-4
V: TRBV4-1
CDR3: CASSQGRIVLAKNIQYF